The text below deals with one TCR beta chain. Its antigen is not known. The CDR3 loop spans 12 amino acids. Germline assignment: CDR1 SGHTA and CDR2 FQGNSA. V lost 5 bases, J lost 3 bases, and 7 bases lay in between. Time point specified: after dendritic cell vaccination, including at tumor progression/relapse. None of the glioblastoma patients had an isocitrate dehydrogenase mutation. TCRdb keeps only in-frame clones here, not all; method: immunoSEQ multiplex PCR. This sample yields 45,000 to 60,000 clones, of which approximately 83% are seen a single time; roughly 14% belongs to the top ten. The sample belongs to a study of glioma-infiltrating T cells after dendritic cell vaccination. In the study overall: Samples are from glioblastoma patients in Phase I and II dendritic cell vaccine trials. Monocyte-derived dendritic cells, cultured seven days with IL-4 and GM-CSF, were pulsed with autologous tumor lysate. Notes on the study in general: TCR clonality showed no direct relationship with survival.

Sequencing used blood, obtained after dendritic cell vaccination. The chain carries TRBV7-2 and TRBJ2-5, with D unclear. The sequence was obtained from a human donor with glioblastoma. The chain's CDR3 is CASSPFEETQYF. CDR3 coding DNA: TGTGCCAGCAGCCCGTTCGAAGAGACCCAGTACTTC.